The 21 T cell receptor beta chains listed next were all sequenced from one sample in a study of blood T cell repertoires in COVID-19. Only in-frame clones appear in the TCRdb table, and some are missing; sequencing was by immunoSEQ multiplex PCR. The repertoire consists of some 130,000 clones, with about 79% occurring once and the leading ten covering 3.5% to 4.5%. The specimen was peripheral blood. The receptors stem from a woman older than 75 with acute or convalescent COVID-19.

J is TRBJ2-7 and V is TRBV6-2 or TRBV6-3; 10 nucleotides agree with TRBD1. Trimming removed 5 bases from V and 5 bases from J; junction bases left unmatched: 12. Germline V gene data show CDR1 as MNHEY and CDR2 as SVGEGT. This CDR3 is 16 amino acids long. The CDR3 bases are TGTGCCAGCAGTCAAAACCGGGACAGGGGTTCCGACGAGCAGTACTTC. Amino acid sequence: CASSQNRDRGSDEQYF.

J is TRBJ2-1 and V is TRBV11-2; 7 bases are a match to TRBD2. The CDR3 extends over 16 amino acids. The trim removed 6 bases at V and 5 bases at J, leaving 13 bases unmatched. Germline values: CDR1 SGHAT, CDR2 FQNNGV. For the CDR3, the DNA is TGTGCCAGCAGGAAACTGGGGGGGAGAACAGACAATGAGCAGTTCTTC. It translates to CASRKLGGRTDNEQFF.

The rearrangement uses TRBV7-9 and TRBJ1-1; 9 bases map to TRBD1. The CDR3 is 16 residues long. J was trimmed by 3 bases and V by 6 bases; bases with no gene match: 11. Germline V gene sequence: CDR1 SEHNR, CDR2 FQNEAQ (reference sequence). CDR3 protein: CASSPTYRGRDTEAFF. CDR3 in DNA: TGTGCCAGCAGTCCTACTTACAGGGGGCGGGACACTGAAGCTTTCTTT.

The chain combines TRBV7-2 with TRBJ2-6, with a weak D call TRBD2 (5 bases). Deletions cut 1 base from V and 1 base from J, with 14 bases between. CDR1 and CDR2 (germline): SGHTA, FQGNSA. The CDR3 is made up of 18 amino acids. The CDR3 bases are TGTGCCAGCAGCTTAGGGCCCCATCGGGGTTCTGGGGCCAACGTCCTGACTTTC. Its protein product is CASSLGPHRGSGANVLTF.

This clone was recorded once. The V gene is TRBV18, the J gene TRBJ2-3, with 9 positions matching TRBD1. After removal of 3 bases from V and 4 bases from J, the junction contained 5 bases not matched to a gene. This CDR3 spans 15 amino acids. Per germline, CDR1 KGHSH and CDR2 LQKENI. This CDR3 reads CASSPNRGQSDTQYF. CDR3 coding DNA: TGTGCCAGCTCACCGAACAGGGGGCAATCAGATACGCAGTATTTT.

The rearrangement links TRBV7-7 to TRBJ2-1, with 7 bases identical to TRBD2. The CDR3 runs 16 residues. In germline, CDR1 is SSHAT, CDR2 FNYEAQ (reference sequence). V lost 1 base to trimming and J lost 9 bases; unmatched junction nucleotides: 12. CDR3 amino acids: CASSLVSGGPASEQFF. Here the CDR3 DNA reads TGTGCCAGCAGCTTAGTGTCGGGGGGTCCCGCTTCTGAGCAGTTCTTC.

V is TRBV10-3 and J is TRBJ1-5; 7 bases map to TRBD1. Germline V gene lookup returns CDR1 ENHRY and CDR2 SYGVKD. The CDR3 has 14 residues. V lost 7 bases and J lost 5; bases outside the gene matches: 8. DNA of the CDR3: TGTGCCATCAATAACAGGGGCGATGATCAGCCCCAGCATTTT. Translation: CAINNRGDDQPQHF.

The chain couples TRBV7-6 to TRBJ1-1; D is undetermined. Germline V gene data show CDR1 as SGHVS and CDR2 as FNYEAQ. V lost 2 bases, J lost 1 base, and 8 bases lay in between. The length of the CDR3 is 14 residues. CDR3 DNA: TGTGCCAGCAGCTTAATCGAGGGGAACACTGAAGCTTTCTTT. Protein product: CASSLIEGNTEAFF. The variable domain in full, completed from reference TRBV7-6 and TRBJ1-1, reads GAGVSQSPRYKVTKRGQDVALRCDPISGHVSLYWYRQALGQGPEFLTYFNYEAQQDKSGLPNDRFSAERPEGSISTLTIQRTEQRDSAMYRCASSLIEGNTEAFFGQGTRLTVV.

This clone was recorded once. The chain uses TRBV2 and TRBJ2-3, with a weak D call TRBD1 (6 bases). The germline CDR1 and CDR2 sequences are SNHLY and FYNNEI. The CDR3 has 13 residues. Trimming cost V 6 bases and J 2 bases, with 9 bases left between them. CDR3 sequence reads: CASRTGYTDTQYF. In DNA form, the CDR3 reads TGTGCCAGCAGGACAGGTTACACAGATACGCAGTATTTT. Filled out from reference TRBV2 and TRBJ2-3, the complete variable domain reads EPEVTQTPSHQVTQMGQEVILRCVPISNHLYFYWYRQILGQKVEFLVSFYNNEISEKSEIFDDQFSVERPDGSNFTLKIRSTKLEDSAMYFCASRTGYTDTQYFGPGTRLTVL.

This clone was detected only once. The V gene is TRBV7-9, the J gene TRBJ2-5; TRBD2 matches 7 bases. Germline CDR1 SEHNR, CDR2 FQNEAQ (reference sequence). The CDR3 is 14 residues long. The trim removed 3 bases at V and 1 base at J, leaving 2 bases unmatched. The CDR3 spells CASSFTSAQETQYF. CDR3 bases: TGTGCCAGCAGCTTTACTAGCGCCCAAGAGACCCAGTACTTC.

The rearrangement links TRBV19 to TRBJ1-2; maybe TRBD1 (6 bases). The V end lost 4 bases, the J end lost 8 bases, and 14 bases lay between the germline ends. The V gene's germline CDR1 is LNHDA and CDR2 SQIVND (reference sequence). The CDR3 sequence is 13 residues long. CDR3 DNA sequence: TGTGCCAGTAGTACAGACAGGCGACGGGGCTACACCTTC. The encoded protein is CASSTDRRRGYTF.

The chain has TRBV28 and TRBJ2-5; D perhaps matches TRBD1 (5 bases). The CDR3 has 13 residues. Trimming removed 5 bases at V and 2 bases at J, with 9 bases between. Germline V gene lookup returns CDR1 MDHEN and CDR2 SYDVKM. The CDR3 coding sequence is TGTGCCAGCAGTCCATGGACACAAGAGACCCAGTACTTC. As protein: CASSPWTQETQYF. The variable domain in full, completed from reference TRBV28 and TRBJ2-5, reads DVKVTQSSRYLVKRTGEKVFLECVQDMDHENMFWYRQDPGLGLRLIYFSYDVKMKEKGDIPEGYSVSREKKERFSLILESASTNQTSMYLCASSPWTQETQYFGPGTRLLVL.

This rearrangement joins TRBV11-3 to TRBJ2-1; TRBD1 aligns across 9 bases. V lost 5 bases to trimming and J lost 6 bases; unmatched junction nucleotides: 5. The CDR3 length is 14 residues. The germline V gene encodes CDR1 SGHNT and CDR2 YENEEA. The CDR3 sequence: CASSPRDRVNEQFF. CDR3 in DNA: TGTGCCAGCAGCCCCCGGGACAGGGTCAATGAGCAGTTCTTC.

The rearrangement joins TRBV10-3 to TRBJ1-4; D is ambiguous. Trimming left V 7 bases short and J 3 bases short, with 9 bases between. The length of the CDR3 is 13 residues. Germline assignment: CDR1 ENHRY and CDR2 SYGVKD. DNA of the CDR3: TGTGCCATCACCCCGGTTTCTAATGAAAAACTGTTTTTT. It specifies CAITPVSNEKLFF.

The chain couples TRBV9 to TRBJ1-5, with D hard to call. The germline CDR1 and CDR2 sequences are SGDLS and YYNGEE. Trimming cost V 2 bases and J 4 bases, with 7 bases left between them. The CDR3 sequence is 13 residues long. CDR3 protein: CASSVSENQPQHF. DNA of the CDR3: TGTGCCAGCAGCGTGTCAGAAAATCAGCCCCAGCATTTT.

The CDR3 loop reads CASRPTGTANEKLFF. The CDR3 DNA reads as TGTGCCAGCAGACCCACAGGGACAGCTAATGAAAAACTGTTTTTT. The chain has TRBV6-5 and TRBJ1-4; TRBD1 aligns across 7 bases. V shed 6 bases, J shed 3 bases, and the junction held 7 bases outside the gene matches. This CDR3 is built from 15 residues. Germline V gene data show CDR1 as MNHEY and CDR2 as SVGAGI.

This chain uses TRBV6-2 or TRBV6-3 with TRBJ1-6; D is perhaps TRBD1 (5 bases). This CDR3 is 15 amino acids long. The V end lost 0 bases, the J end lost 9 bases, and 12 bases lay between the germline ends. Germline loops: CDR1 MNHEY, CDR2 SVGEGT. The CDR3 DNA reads TGTGCCAGCAGTTACTCTAACAGGATCGTTTCACCCCTCCACTTT. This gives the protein CASSYSNRIVSPLHF.

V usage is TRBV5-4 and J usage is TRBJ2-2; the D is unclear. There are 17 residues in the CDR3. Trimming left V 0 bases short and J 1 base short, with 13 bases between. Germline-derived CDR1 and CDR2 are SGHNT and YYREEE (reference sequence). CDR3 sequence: CASSLASRQVNTGELFF. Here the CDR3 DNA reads TGTGCCAGCAGCTTGGCCAGCAGGCAGGTGAACACCGGGGAGCTGTTTTTT.

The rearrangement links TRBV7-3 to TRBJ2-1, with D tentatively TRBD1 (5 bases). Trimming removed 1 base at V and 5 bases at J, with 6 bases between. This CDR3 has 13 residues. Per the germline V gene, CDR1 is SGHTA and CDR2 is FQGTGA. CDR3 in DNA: TGTGCCAGCAGCTTAAGCAGGGACAATGAGCAGTTCTTC. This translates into CASSLSRDNEQFF.

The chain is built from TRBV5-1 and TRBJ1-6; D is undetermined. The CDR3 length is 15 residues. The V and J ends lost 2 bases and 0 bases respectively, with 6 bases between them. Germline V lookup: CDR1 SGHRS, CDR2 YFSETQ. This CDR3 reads CASSFTSSYNSPLHF. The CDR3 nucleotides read TGCGCCAGCAGCTTTACAAGCTCCTATAATTCACCCCTCCACTTT. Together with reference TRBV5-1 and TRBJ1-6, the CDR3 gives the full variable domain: KAGVTQTPRYLIKTRGQQVTLSCSPISGHRSVSWYQQTPGQGLQFLFEYFSETQRNKGNFPGRFSGRQFSNSRSEMNVSTLELGDSALYLCASSFTSSYNSPLHFGNGTRLTVT.

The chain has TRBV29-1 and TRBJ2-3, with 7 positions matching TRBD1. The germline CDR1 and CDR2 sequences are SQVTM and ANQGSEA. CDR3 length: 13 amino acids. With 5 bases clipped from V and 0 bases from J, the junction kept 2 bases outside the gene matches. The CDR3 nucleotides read TGCAGCGTTCCGGGACAGAGCACAGATACGCAGTATTTT. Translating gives CSVPGQSTDTQYF.